This entry lists 10 T cell receptor beta chains sequenced from one sample in a study of post-analysis software for immune sequencing data. These receptors lack a known antigen. Regarding the study as a whole: Compared with controls, patients had more of about 5 TRBV segments, including TRBV5-6, TRBV5-1 and TRBV20-1.

The library was made from cDNA and included unique molecular identifiers. TCRdb analysed the PCR reads with MiXCR anew, one entry per CDR3 protein. The sample shows hundreds of thousands of distinct CDR3 sequences, 25% to 30% of them seen only once. The source material was blood. These TCRs come from a girl between 10 and 17 years old with multiple sclerosis.

This clonotype has a handful of counts. V and J are TRBV9 and TRBJ2-2, with TRBD1 matching 11 bases. The CDR3 contains 16 residues. Unmatched junction bases numbered 7, after V lost 4 bases and J lost 5 bases. Germline CDR1 and CDR2: SGDLS and YYNGEE. The CDR3 nucleotides read TGTGCCAGCAGCCCAGACGGGACAGGGGGAACCGGGGAGCTGTTTTTT. Translated: CASSPDGTGGTGELFF. The full variable domain, rest sourced from reference TRBV9 and TRBJ2-2, is DSGVTQTPKHLITATGQRVTLRCSPRSGDLSVYWYQQSLDQGLQFLIQYYNGEERAKGNILERFSAQQFPDLHSELNLSSLELGDSALYFCASSPDGTGGTGELFFGEGSRLTVL.

The gene calls are TRBV20-1 and TRBJ2-3; tentatively, D is TRBD2 (6 bases). The V and J ends lost 3 bases and 3 bases respectively, with 13 bases between them. CDR1 and CDR2 from the germline V gene are DFQATT and SNEGSKA (reference sequence). The CDR3 has 14 amino acids. In DNA, the CDR3 is TGCAGTGCTAGTGTATGGAGGGATACAGATACGCAGTATTTT. Protein: CSASVWRDTDTQYF.

This clonotype was observed a handful of times. The J gene is TRBJ2-1, the V gene TRBV5-5, with 13 bases lining up with TRBD2. This CDR3 comprises 15 residues. The V and J ends lost 3 bases and 8 bases, in that order; junction bases with no gene match: 5. CDR1 is SGHKS and CDR2 is YYEKEE in the germline V gene (reference sequence). This chain's CDR3 is CASSWGLAGTYEQFF. DNA for the CDR3: TGTGCCAGCAGCTGGGGACTAGCGGGAACGTATGAGCAGTTCTTC.

A few counts support this clonotype. The chain couples TRBV27 to TRBJ2-6, with D possibly called TRBD1 or TRBD2 (5 bases each). Deletions cut 6 bases from V and 1 base from J, with 13 bases between. The CDR3 spans 16 residues. The germline CDR1 and CDR2 sequences are MNHEY and SMNVEV (reference sequence). For the CDR3, the DNA is TGTGCCAGCAGCCGAGGGACGGAGTCTGGGGCCAACGTCCTGACTTTC. Residues: CASSRGTESGANVLTF.

This chain joins TRBV2 and TRBJ2-4; no clear D. V was trimmed by 8 bases and J by 0 bases, leaving 14 bases between them. CDR1 is SNHLY and CDR2 is FYNNEI in the germline V gene. The CDR3 consists of 15 residues. CDR3 DNA: TGTGCCAGCGGGGTGGAGCGACTAGCCAAAAACATTCAGTACTTC. Residues: CASGVERLAKNIQYF.

The rearrangement uses TRBV20-1 and TRBJ1-2; no firm D call. CDR1 is DFQATT, CDR2 SNEGSKA, per germline (reference sequence). With 6 bases removed from V and 8 bases from J, the gap between germline ends came to 13 bases. CDR3 size: 11 residues. The CDR3 DNA reads as TGCAGTGCAGGAGGGCGTAGGGGCTACACCTTC. The encoded protein is CSAGGRRGYTF.

This clonotype was seen ten or more times. The genes are TRBV15 and TRBJ2-7; a possible D gene is TRBD1 (5 bases). The length of the CDR3 is 15 residues. Per germline, CDR1 LNHNV and CDR2 YYDKDF (reference sequence). The V end was cut by 1 base, the J end by 7 bases, with 17 bases between. CDR3: CATSRGIGAIREQYF. CDR3 nucleotide sequence: TGTGCCACCAGCAGAGGTATAGGGGCGATAAGGGAGCAGTACTTC.

The rearrangement links TRBV28 to TRBJ2-1; 10 positions agree with TRBD2. CDR3 length: 17 amino acids. V trimming: 5 bases; J trimming: 1 base; junction bases outside the gene matches: 8. In germline, CDR1 is MDHEN, CDR2 SYDVKM. The CDR3 protein is CASSPSTSGMSYNEQFF. In DNA form, the CDR3 reads TGTGCCAGCAGTCCTAGCACTAGCGGGATGTCCTACAATGAGCAGTTCTTC. Full variable domain (rest looked up from reference TRBV28 and TRBJ2-1): DVKVTQSSRYLVKRTGEKVFLECVQDMDHENMFWYRQDPGLGLRLIYFSYDVKMKEKGDIPEGYSVSREKKERFSLILESASTNQTSMYLCASSPSTSGMSYNEQFFGPGTRLTVL.

V and J are TRBV7-2 and TRBJ2-3; the match to TRBD1 covers 7 bases. Germline V gene data show CDR1 as SGHTA and CDR2 as FQGNSA. The CDR3 runs to 16 residues. The V gene end was trimmed by 5 bases and the J gene end by 0 bases; junction bases not matched to a gene: 8. CDR3 residues: CASSRLGQPSTDTQYF. The CDR3 DNA follows: TGTGCCAGCAGCCGCCTGGGACAGCCAAGCACAGATACGCAGTATTTT.

This chain links TRBV27 with TRBJ2-1; 9 nucleotides agree with TRBD2. The V segment lost 4 bases and the J segment 6 bases; nucleotides outside the gene matches: 19. Germline V CDR1 and CDR2: MNHEY, SMNVEV (reference sequence). The CDR3 has 19 amino acids. The CDR3: CASSYRSLAGILGGNEQFF. DNA for the CDR3: TGTGCCAGCAGTTACCGGTCCCTAGCGGGAATTTTAGGGGGCAATGAGCAGTTCTTC.